This T cell receptor (beta chain) was recorded in a study of CD8+ T cells in alopecia areata. The study, taken as a whole, reports: Mice showed clearer TCR sharing than patients did, a gap that was possibly HLA-related.

Following extraction, RNA underwent reverse transcription to cDNA, which served as the sequencing template. Libraries were prepared by immunoSEQ multiplex PCR; TCRdb keeps only in-frame clonotypes and omits some of them. The sample lists 130,000 to 150,000 clones, roughly 46% occurring once. Germline assignment: CDR1 GTSNPN and CDR2 SVGIG (reference sequence). The CDR3 is 14 amino acids. V dropped 1 base and J dropped 6; count of bases not matched to a gene: 6. This clone was recorded a few times. Its antigen is unidentified. Obtained from alopecia areata patients were lesional scalp punch biopsies along with peripheral blood. From PBMCs, CD4+ and CD8+ T cells were sorted.

The chain has TRBV30 and TRBJ1-5; 7 bases agree with TRBD1. The sample here was CD4+ T cells sorted from blood, taken at week 0. The receptor's source is a human donor with alopecia areata. As DNA, the CDR3 is TGTGCCTGGAGTGCGGCCAGGGGGACTCAGCCCCAGCATTTT. This translates into CAWSAARGTQPQHF.